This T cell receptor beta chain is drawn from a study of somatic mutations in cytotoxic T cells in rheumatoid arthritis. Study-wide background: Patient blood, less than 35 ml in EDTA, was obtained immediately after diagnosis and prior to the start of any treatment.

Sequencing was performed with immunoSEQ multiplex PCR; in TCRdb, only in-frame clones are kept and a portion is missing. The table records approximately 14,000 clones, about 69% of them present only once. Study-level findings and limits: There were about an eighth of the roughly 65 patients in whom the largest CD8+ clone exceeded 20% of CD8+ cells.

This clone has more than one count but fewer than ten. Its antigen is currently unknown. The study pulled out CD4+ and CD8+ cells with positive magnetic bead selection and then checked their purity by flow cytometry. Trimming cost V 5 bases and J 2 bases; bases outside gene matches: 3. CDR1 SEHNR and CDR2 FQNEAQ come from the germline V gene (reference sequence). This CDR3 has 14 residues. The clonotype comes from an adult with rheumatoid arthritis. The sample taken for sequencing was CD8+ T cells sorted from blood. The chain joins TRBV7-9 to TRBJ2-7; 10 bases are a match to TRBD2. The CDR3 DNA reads TGTGCCAGCAGCCGGACTAGCGGTGCCTACGAGCAGTACTTC. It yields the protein CASSRTSGAYEQYF.